The clone carrying this T cell receptor (beta chain) was recorded at least ten times. Naive CD8 T cells were sorted as CD8+CD4-CCR7+CD45RA+. These data originate in a study of molecular identifiers for immune sequencing clone quantification. TCRdb fed the PCR reads into MiXCR, producing one record per CDR3 protein. The profile shows approximately 500,000 distinct CDR3 sequences, about 25% of them singletons. Sequences were obtained from naive CD8+ T cells from blood, with Jurkat cell RNA spiked in. This sample's subset: FACS-sorted CD8+CD4-CCR7+CD45RA+ naive T cells. This TCR derives from a human donor in good health. Some libraries in this study had Jurkat cell RNA spiked in.

CDR3 protein: CASSPNSLLAGGLRTGELFF. CDR3 in DNA: TGTGCCAGCAGTCCAAATAGTTTACTAGCGGGGGGATTACGCACCGGGGAGCTGTTTTTT. The chain recombines TRBV6-5 with TRBJ2-2, with 12 bases that match TRBD2. V lost 5 bases to trimming and J lost 4 bases; unmatched junction nucleotides: 17. CDR3 length equals 20 residues. CDR1 MNHEY and CDR2 SVGAGI come from the germline V gene.